Each of the 28 T cell receptor beta chains below was sequenced from the same sample in a study of blood T cell repertoires in COVID-19 (dated by TCRdb to between 2020 and 2021). The library was produced with the immunoSEQ multiplex PCR assay. TCRdb took this table from immuneACCESS and kept in-frame rearrangements with V and J called. Such tables lack part of the clones; where checked against another copy, unresolved V genes explain under half of the gap, and the rest is unexplained. Counted in this sample were about 270,000 clones; 80% to 95% of them appeared once. The ten largest clones add up to about 2.5% of the sample. The sequenced material came from peripheral blood. The receptor set was obtained from a person aged 18-35 years with COVID-19, enrolled during active disease.

DNA for the CDR3: TGCGCCAGCAGCCGATCTGTAGGGGTGGGGGAGCAGTACTTC. It specifies CASSRSVGVGEQYF. V is TRBV4-1 and J is TRBJ2-7; weak D call: TRBD1 (5 bases). With 4 bases removed from V and 7 bases from J, the gap between germline ends came to 17 bases. Germline CDR1 and CDR2: MGHRA and YSYEKL. The CDR3 length is 14 residues.

The rearrangement joins TRBV24-1 to TRBJ2-7; 8 bases align to TRBD2. The trim removed 6 bases at V and 7 bases at J, leaving 7 bases unmatched. The CDR3 runs to 13 residues. Germline lookup yields CDR1 KGHDR and CDR2 SFDVKD. The CDR3 nucleotides read TGTGCCACCAGTCAAGCGGGAGTGAGGGAGCAGTACTTC. This translates into CATSQAGVREQYF.

Details on this clone: At one of its ends the junction is not consistent with the germline gene, which may arise from a read error. Written as DNA, the CDR3 is TGTGCCAGCAGCCAAGATAGAGGACAGGGTTCGGTTCGTAGGGACTTC. It translates to CASSQDRGQGSVRRDF. The genes are TRBV3-1 (or the pseudogene TRBV3-2) and TRBJ2-7; TRBD1 matches 8 bases. This CDR3 is 16 amino acids long. CDR1 LGHDT and CDR2 YNNKEL come from the germline V gene (reference sequence).

The chain combines TRBV19 with TRBJ2-1, with 10 bases aligning to TRBD2. The CDR3 extends over 15 amino acids. Germline V CDR1 and CDR2: LNHDA, SQIVND (reference sequence). V shed 5 bases and J 6 bases; nucleotides not matched to a gene: 7. This CDR3 is CASSYPGLASNEQFF. CDR3 DNA: TGTGCCAGTAGTTACCCGGGACTAGCGAGCAATGAGCAGTTCTTC.

V is TRBV5-1 and J is TRBJ1-4; no clear D gene. Germline assignment: CDR1 SGHRS and CDR2 YFSETQ. The length of the CDR3 is 15 residues. Deletions cut 4 bases from V and 8 bases from J, with 18 bases between. In nucleotides, the CDR3 is TGCGCCAGCAGCCCAAATGTGGGTTTGGAGGAAAAACTGTTTTTT. Amino acids: CASSPNVGLEEKLFF. Combining the CDR3 with reference TRBV5-1 and TRBJ1-4 gives the whole variable domain KAGVTQTPRYLIKTRGQQVTLSCSPISGHRSVSWYQQTPGQGLQFLFEYFSETQRNKGNFPGRFSGRQFSNSRSEMNVSTLELGDSALYLCASSPNVGLEEKLFFGSGTQLSVL.

The chain links TRBV3-1 (or the pseudogene TRBV3-2) to TRBJ1-2, with D hard to call. Germline assignment: CDR1 LGHDT and CDR2 YNNKEL (reference sequence). The CDR3 runs to 14 residues. With 1 base removed from V and 1 base from J, the gap between germline ends came to 7 bases. CDR3 sequence: CASSQGTYNYGYTF. The CDR3 DNA follows: TGTGCCAGCAGCCAAGGCACCTATAACTATGGCTACACCTTC.

The V call is TRBV13, the J call TRBJ2-7; 9 bases are a match to TRBD1. Per the germline V gene, CDR1 is PRHDT and CDR2 is FYEKMQ (reference sequence). With 4 bases clipped from V and 4 bases from J, the junction kept 5 bases outside the gene matches. This CDR3 comprises 14 residues. CDR3 region: CASSSKDRGYEQYF. Here the CDR3 DNA reads TGTGCCAGCAGCTCCAAGGACAGGGGTTACGAGCAGTACTTC.

This chain joins TRBV28 and TRBJ2-2; 8 bases fit TRBD1. Germline V lookup: CDR1 MDHEN, CDR2 SYDVKM. The CDR3 spans 16 residues. J lost 3 bases, V lost 5 bases, and 8 bases had no gene match. The CDR3 spells CASSLEDRVHTGELFF. CDR3 DNA sequence: TGTGCCAGCAGTCTAGAGGACAGGGTACACACCGGGGAGCTGTTTTTT.

V is TRBV5-4 and J is TRBJ2-5; 9 bases are a match to TRBD1. The J segment lost 1 base and the V segment lost 5 bases, leaving 0 bases of the junction unmatched. Looked up from germline, CDR1 is SGHNT and CDR2 is YYREEE (reference sequence). The CDR3 sequence is 13 residues long. CDR3 protein: CASRTGGQETQYF. The CDR3 bases are TGTGCCAGCAGGACAGGGGGCCAAGAGACCCAGTACTTC.

This clone was observed once. The chain combines TRBV2 with TRBJ2-1, with TRBD2 matching 7 bases. The germline gives CDR1 SNHLY, CDR2 FYNNEI. The junction had 9 bases not matched to a gene; V was cut back by 5 bases and J by 8 bases. The CDR3 runs 14 residues. In nucleotides, the CDR3 is TGTGCCAGCAGTCCAACCGGGGGGTCAGATGAGCAGTTCTTC. This translates into CASSPTGGSDEQFF.

The rearrangement joins TRBV28 to TRBJ2-6; D perhaps matches TRBD2 (5 bases). The CDR3 runs 13 residues. V shed 9 bases and J shed 3 bases, with 9 bases lying between them. CDR1 is MDHEN, CDR2 SYDVKM, per germline. CDR3 residues: CASLDFGANVLTF. DNA of the CDR3: TGTGCCAGTTTGGACTTTGGGGCCAACGTCCTGACTTTC.

Regarding this clone: Other DNA variants within this sample encode the same CDR3. J is TRBJ2-1 and V is TRBV6-5; 9 nucleotides align to TRBD2. Trimming took 5 bases from V and 0 from J; bases not matched to a gene: 2. Per germline, CDR1 MNHEY and CDR2 SVGAGI. The CDR3 runs to 15 residues. The CDR3 protein is CASSLTSGSYNEQFF. The DNA for the CDR3 is TGTGCCAGCAGTCTGACTAGCGGCTCCTACAATGAGCAGTTCTTC.

The chain has TRBV7-8 and TRBJ2-1, with 9 bases that match TRBD2. Germline V gives CDR1 SGHVS, CDR2 FQNEAQ. The CDR3 length is 15 residues. J gave up 12 bases and V 1 base, and 10 bases lay outside the gene matches. In DNA, the CDR3 is TGTGCCAGCAGCTTAGAGGCGGGAGGGCCTTCATGGCAGTTCTTC. This sequence encodes CASSLEAGGPSWQFF.

V and J are TRBV4-3 and TRBJ2-7; D call uncertain. CDR3 length: 15 residues. Trimming pared 0 bases from V and 0 bases from J, leaving 9 bases between. The germline CDR1 and CDR2 sequences are LGHNA and YSLEER. CDR3 DNA sequence: TGCGCCAGCAGCCAAGATCGGTCGAGCTCCTACGAGCAGTACTTC. Translated, it gives CASSQDRSSSYEQYF.

The chain couples TRBV4-1 to TRBJ2-7; tentatively, D is TRBD1 (6 bases). V gave up 3 bases and J gave up 6 bases, with 6 bases separating them. Germline CDR1 is MGHRA and CDR2 is YSYEKL. The CDR3 runs 11 residues. The CDR3 region is CASSQGAEQYF. In nucleotides, the CDR3 is TGCGCCAGCAGCCAGGGGGCCGAGCAGTACTTC.

This clone was seen only once. The CDR3 DNA sequence: TGTGCCAGCAGTGAGCGTAGCGGGAGCTCCTACAATGAGCAGTTCTTC. Amino acids: CASSERSGSSYNEQFF. This sequence joins TRBV25-1 and TRBJ2-1; 9 nucleotides agree with TRBD2. Unmatched junction bases numbered 3, after V lost 3 bases and J lost 0 bases. Germline CDR1 reads MGHDK; CDR2 reads SYGVNS. The CDR3 loop spans 16 amino acids.

The chain joins TRBV6-6 to TRBJ1-1; 8 bases are shared with TRBD1. This CDR3 is 12 amino acids long. The germline V gene encodes CDR1 MNHNY and CDR2 SVGAGI (reference sequence). Trimming removed 9 bases from V and 9 bases from J; junction bases left unmatched: 9. Here the CDR3 reads CASLGGTGKAFF. The CDR3 nucleotides read TGTGCCAGTCTGGGTGGGACAGGAAAAGCTTTCTTT.

V and J are TRBV27 and TRBJ2-5, with 8 bases that match TRBD1. The CDR3 contains 13 residues. V shed 3 bases, J shed 5 bases, and the junction held 2 bases outside the gene matches. The germline V gene encodes CDR1 MNHEY and CDR2 SMNVEV (reference sequence). Written as DNA, the CDR3 is TGTGCCAGCAGTTTGTCAGGGGGCGAGACCCAGTACTTC. Translation: CASSLSGGETQYF.

This sequence joins TRBV27 and TRBJ2-7; 10 bases fit TRBD1. This CDR3 spans 15 amino acids. With V trimmed by 6 bases and J by 4 bases, 9 bases remained unmatched. The germline gives CDR1 MNHEY, CDR2 SMNVEV (reference sequence). CDR3: CASRRETGGFYEQYF. CDR3 nucleotide sequence: TGTGCCAGCAGGCGAGAGACAGGGGGCTTTTACGAGCAGTACTTC.

The rearrangement joins TRBV24-1 to TRBJ1-4; TRBD1 matches 10 bases. With 4 bases clipped from V and 7 bases from J, the junction kept 5 bases outside the gene matches. Germline values: CDR1 KGHDR, CDR2 SFDVKD. This CDR3 region has 15 residues. The CDR3 here is CATSEAGTGAEKLFF. CDR3 nucleotides: TGTGCCACCAGTGAGGCCGGGACAGGGGCTGAAAAACTGTTTTTT.

In this sample, this clone turned up once. The chain employs TRBV27 and TRBJ2-2, with D possibly TRBD2 on 6 matching bases. The V gene's germline CDR1 is MNHEY and CDR2 SMNVEV (reference sequence). Trimming pared 5 bases from V and 5 bases from J, leaving 12 bases between. The CDR3 runs 14 residues. CDR3 amino acids: CASSHGTATGELFF. The CDR3 DNA follows: TGTGCCAGCAGTCATGGGACTGCGACCGGGGAGCTGTTTTTT.

The V gene is TRBV5-1, the J gene TRBJ2-5, with TRBD2 matching over 8 bases. Germline CDR1 reads SGHRS; CDR2 reads YFSETQ. The trim removed 5 bases at V and 2 bases at J, leaving 8 bases unmatched. This CDR3 is built from 15 residues. The CDR3: CASSREGTKQETQYF. The CDR3 DNA sequence: TGCGCCAGCAGTCGGGAGGGGACTAAACAAGAGACCCAGTACTTC.

This clone was counted a single time. The chain links TRBV18 to TRBJ1-2, with D possibly matching TRBD1 (6 bases). The V end lost 0 bases, the J end lost 4 bases, and 12 bases lay between the germline ends. CDR3 length: 15 residues. Germline V gives CDR1 KGHSH, CDR2 LQKENI. The CDR3 region has the DNA TGTGCCAGCTCACCACCGGGGGCGACGGGCTATGGCTACACCTTC. Translation: CASSPPGATGYGYTF.

The J gene is TRBJ2-1, the V gene TRBV13; D possibly corresponds to TRBD1 (6 bases). Germline CDR1 and CDR2: PRHDT and FYEKMQ (reference sequence). This CDR3 region has 16 residues. V dropped 1 base and J dropped 4 bases, with 14 bases sitting between them. CDR3 residues: CASSLEGQGRYNEQFF. The CDR3 region has the DNA TGTGCCAGCAGCTTAGAGGGTCAGGGGCGGTACAATGAGCAGTTCTTC.

The rearrangement joins TRBV7-9 to TRBJ2-5; D is undetermined. V was cut by 2 bases and J by 3 bases, with 10 bases left in between. Germline V CDR1 and CDR2: SEHNR, FQNEAQ (reference sequence). The CDR3 covers 14 residues. CDR3 sequence: CASSLLGTEETQYF. For the CDR3, the DNA is TGTGCCAGCAGCTTACTGGGCACAGAAGAGACCCAGTACTTC.

This chain links TRBV19 with TRBJ2-4; 8 bases fit TRBD2. Trimming took 3 bases from V and 0 from J; bases not matched to a gene: 4. In germline, CDR1 is LNHDA, CDR2 SQIVND (reference sequence). The CDR3 is 16 residues long. The CDR3 spells CASSMGSGIAKNIQYF. The CDR3 DNA sequence: TGTGCCAGTAGTATGGGTAGCGGGATAGCCAAAAACATTCAGTACTTC. The full variable domain, in which reference TRBV19 and TRBJ2-4 provide the parts outside the CDR3, is DGGITQSPKYLFRKEGQNVTLSCEQNLNHDAMYWYRQDPGQGLRLIYYSQIVNDFQKGDIAEGYSVSREKKESFPLTVTSAQKNPTAFYLCASSMGSGIAKNIQYFGAGTRLSVL.

This chain connects TRBV7-2 to TRBJ1-6, with TRBD1 as a possible D gene (5 bases). Germline loops: CDR1 SGHTA, CDR2 FQGNSA. The CDR3 runs to 15 residues. With 8 bases removed from V and 8 bases from J, the gap between germline ends came to 19 bases. The CDR3 here is CASGNDAGSYSPLHF. In DNA form, the CDR3 reads TGTGCCAGCGGAAACGACGCAGGGTCGTATTCACCCCTCCACTTT.

This clone was picked up one time. This CDR3 is CASSSISPQKTGLPQHF. DNA for the CDR3: TGTGCCAGCAGTTCTATCTCCCCACAAAAGACAGGGCTTCCCCAGCATTTT. The chain employs TRBV27 and TRBJ1-5; 7 nucleotides match TRBD1. Losses at the gene ends were 4 bases for V and 10 bases for J; bases not matched to a gene: 19. The CDR3 contains 17 residues. Germline CDR1 and CDR2: MNHEY and SMNVEV (reference sequence).